A single TCR beta chain is shown here with its context. Its specificity is not known. This CDR3 spans 12 amino acids. Germline assignment: CDR1 SNHLY and CDR2 FYNNEI. Losses at the gene ends were 4 bases for V and 6 bases for J; bases not matched to a gene: 1. Libraries were prepared by immunoSEQ multiplex PCR; TCRdb keeps only in-frame clonotypes and omits some of them. The repertoire holds about 52,000 clones, with 80% to 90% as singletons. This entry comes from a study of T cells in localized non-small cell lung cancer. Study-level points and caveats: Turning up in adjacent lung were a median around 58 of the top 100 tumor clones. A denser population of T cells in blood accompanied longer overall survival.

The sequence came from a male donor aged 60 or older with stage III squamous cell lung carcinoma. Material: peripheral blood, obtained before any cancer treatment. This sequence joins TRBV2 and TRBJ1-2; 8 bases match TRBD1. The CDR3 DNA reads TGTGCCAGCAGTGCCAGGGGGCATGGCTACACCTTC. Its translation: CASSARGHGYTF.